This T cell receptor (beta chain) originates from a study of cytomegalovirus exposure and HLA in healthy donors. The method was immunoSEQ multiplex PCR; TCRdb's version includes in-frame clones alone and lacks a portion of them. The sample includes about 64,000 clones, around 89% of them seen just once. V lost 6 bases and J lost 2; bases outside the gene matches: 11. Per the germline V gene, CDR1 is GTSNPN and CDR2 is SVGIG (reference sequence). This CDR3 spans 15 amino acids. This rearrangement joins TRBV30 to TRBJ2-3; 7 nucleotides align to TRBD2. The sequencing input was PBMCs. This receptor was obtained from a woman aged 18-29 years in good health and CMV-seronegative. CDR3 DNA sequence: TGTGCCTGCATACCGGGACTACTTCTCACAGATACGCAGTATTTT. It yields the protein CACIPGLLLTDTQYF.